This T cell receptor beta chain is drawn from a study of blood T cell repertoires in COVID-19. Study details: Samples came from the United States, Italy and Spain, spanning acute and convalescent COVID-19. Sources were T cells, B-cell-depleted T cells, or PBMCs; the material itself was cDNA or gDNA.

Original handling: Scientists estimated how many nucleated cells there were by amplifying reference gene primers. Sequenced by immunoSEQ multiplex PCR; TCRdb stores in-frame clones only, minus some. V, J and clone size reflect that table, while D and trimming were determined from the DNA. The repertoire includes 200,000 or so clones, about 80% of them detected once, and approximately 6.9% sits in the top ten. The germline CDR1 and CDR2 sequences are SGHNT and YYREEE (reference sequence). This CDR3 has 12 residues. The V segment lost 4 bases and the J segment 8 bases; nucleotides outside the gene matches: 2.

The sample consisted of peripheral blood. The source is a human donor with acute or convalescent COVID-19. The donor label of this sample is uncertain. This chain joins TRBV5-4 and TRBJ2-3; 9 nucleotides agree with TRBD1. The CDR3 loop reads CASSLDRGTQYF. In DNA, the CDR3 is TGTGCCAGCAGCCTGGACAGGGGTACGCAGTATTTT.